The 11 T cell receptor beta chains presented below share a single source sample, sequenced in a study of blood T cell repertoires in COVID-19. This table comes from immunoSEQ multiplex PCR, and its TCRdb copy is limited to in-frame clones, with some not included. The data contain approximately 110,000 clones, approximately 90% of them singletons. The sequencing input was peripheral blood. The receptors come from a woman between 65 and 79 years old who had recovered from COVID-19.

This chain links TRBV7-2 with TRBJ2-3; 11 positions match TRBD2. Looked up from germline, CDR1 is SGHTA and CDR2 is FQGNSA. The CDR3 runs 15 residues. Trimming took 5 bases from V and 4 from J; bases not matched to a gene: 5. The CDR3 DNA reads TGTGCCAGCAGCGGTATAGCGGGAGGGGCAGATACGCAGTATTTT. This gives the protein CASSGIAGGADTQYF.

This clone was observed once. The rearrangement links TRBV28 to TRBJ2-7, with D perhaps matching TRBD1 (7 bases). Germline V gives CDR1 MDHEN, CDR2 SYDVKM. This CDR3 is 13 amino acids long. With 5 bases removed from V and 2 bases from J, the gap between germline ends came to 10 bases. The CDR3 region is CASSPGGPYEQYF. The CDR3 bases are TGTGCCAGCAGTCCAGGGGGGCCCTACGAGCAGTACTTC.

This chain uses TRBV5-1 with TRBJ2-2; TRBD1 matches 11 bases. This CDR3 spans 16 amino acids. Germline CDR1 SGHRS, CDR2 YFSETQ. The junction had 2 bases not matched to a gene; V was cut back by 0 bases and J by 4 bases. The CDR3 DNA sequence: TGCGCCAGCAGCTTGGCCGGGACAGGGGGCACCGGGGAGCTGTTTTTT. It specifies CASSLAGTGGTGELFF.

CDR3 region: CASSLAEGPYEQYF. CDR3 DNA sequence: TGTGCCAGCAGCTTAGCGGAGGGGCCTTACGAGCAGTACTTC. The chain joins TRBV7-3 to TRBJ2-7, with a possible D match to TRBD2 (6 bases). Deletions cut 2 bases from V and 4 bases from J, with 12 bases between. Germline CDR1 is SGHTA and CDR2 is FQGTGA. This CDR3 is built from 14 residues.

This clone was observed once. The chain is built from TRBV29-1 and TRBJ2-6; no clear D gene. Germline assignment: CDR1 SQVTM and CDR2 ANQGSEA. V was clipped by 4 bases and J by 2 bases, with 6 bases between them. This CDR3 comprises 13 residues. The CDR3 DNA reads TGCAGCGTTGGGCTAGCTGGGGCCAACGTCCTGACTTTC. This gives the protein CSVGLAGANVLTF.

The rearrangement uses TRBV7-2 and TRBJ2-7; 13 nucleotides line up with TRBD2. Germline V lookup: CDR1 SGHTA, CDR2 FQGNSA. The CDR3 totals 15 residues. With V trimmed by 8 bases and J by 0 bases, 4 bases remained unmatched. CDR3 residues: CASVWTSGSSYEQYF. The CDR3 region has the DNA TGTGCCAGCGTTTGGACTAGCGGGAGCTCCTACGAGCAGTACTTC. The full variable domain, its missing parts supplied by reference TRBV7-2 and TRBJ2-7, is GAGVSQSPSNKVTEKGKDVELRCDPISGHTALYWYRQSLGQGLEFLIYFQGNSAPDKSGLPSDRFSAERTGGSVSTLTIQRTQQEDSAVYLCASVWTSGSSYEQYFGPGTRLTVT.

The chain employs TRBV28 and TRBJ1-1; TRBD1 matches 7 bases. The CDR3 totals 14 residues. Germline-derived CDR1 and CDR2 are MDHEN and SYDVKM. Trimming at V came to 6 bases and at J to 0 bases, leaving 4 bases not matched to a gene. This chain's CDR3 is CASREGTVNTEAFF. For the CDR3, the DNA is TGTGCCAGCAGAGAAGGGACAGTGAACACTGAAGCTTTCTTT. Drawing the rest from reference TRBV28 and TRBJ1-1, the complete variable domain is DVKVTQSSRYLVKRTGEKVFLECVQDMDHENMFWYRQDPGLGLRLIYFSYDVKMKEKGDIPEGYSVSREKKERFSLILESASTNQTSMYLCASREGTVNTEAFFGQGTRLTVV.

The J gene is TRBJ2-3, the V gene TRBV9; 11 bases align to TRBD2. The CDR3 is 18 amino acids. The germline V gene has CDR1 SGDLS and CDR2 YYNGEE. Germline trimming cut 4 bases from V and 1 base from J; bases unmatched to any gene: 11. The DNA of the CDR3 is TGTGCCAGCAGCCGTCGGGCTAGCGGGAGGATGGGCACAGATACGCAGTATTTT. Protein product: CASSRRASGRMGTDTQYF.

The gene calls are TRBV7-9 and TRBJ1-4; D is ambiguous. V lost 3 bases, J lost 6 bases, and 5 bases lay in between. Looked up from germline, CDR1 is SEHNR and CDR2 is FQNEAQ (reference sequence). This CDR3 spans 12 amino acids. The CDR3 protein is CASSFPDEKLFF. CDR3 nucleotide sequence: TGTGCCAGCAGCTTCCCCGATGAAAAACTGTTTTTT. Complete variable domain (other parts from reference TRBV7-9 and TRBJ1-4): DTGVSQNPRHKITKRGQNVTFRCDPISEHNRLYWYRQTLGQGPEFLTYFQNEAQLEKSRLLSDRFSAERPKGSFSTLEIQRTEQGDSAMYLCASSFPDEKLFFGSGTQLSVL.

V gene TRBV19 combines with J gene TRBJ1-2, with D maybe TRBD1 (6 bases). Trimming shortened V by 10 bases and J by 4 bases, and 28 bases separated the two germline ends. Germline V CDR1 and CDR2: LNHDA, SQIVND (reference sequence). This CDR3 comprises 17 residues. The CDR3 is CATRTGGPFRHVYGYTF. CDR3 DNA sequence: TGTGCCACAAGAACGGGGGGCCCATTCCGGCATGTCTATGGCTACACCTTC.

CDR3 sequence reads: CASSFGESGELFF. The CDR3 region has the DNA TGTGCCAGCAGCTTCGGGGAATCCGGGGAGCTGTTTTTT. The V gene is TRBV11-3, the J gene TRBJ2-2; maybe TRBD2 (5 bases). This CDR3 spans 13 amino acids. CDR1 SGHNT and CDR2 YENEEA come from the germline V gene. V dropped 3 bases and J dropped 6 bases, with 8 bases sitting between them.